The 13 T cell receptor beta chains listed next were all sequenced from one sample in a study of blood T cell repertoires in COVID-19. This table comes from immunoSEQ multiplex PCR, and its TCRdb copy is limited to in-frame clones, with some not included. Here the sample spans about 140,000 clones, 79% being singletons. Sequenced input: peripheral blood. The receptors stem from a man over 45 with active or convalescent COVID-19.

This clone has just a few counts. The V gene is TRBV21-1, the J gene TRBJ2-7; whether TRBD2, the table's D call, matches the DNA was not checked. TRBV21-1 is marked as a pseudogene. The CDR3 totals 16 residues. CDR3 DNA: TGTGCCAGCAGCAAAGCGGGCCTAGCGGGCTCCTACGAGCAGTACTTC. Translation gives CASSKAGLAGSYEQYF.

The chain employs TRBV18 and TRBJ2-1; 8 positions match TRBD1. The CDR3 totals 16 residues. The V gene end was trimmed by 3 bases and the J gene end by 5 bases; junction bases not matched to a gene: 9. CDR1 is KGHSH and CDR2 is LQKENI in the germline V gene. As DNA, the CDR3 is TGTGCCAGCTCACCCACCCCAGGGACAGGCAACAATGAGCAGTTCTTC. This encodes CASSPTPGTGNNEQFF. Combining the CDR3 with reference TRBV18 and TRBJ2-1 gives the whole variable domain NAGVMQNPRHLVRRRGQEARLRCSPMKGHSHVYWYRQLPEEGLKFMVYLQKENIIDESGMPKERFSAEFPKEGPSILRIQQVVRGDSAAYFCASSPTPGTGNNEQFFGPGTRLTVL.

The chain joins TRBV27 to TRBJ1-2, with TRBD1 as a possible D gene (6 bases). The V end lost 0 bases, the J end lost 7 bases, and 12 bases lay between the germline ends. The V gene's germline CDR1 is MNHEY and CDR2 SMNVEV (reference sequence). The CDR3 totals 14 residues. As DNA, the CDR3 is TGTGCCAGCAGTTTATCGGGGGGGCGAGTTGGCTACACCTTC. It codes for CASSLSGGRVGYTF.

The chain uses TRBV11-1 and TRBJ2-3; 11 nucleotides match TRBD2. The CDR3 has 15 amino acids. V was pared by 5 bases and J by 5 bases, with 6 bases of the junction left unmatched. The germline V gene has CDR1 SGHAT and CDR2 FQDESV (reference sequence). CDR3 protein: CASSRSGRAKDTQYF. DNA for the CDR3: TGTGCCAGCAGCCGTAGCGGGAGGGCAAAAGATACGCAGTATTTT.

The chain couples TRBV9 to TRBJ2-2; 11 nucleotides match TRBD2. After removal of 3 bases from V and 7 bases from J, the junction contained 2 bases not matched to a gene. In germline, CDR1 is SGDLS, CDR2 YYNGEE. The CDR3 has 14 residues. The CDR3 spells CASSGSGRGGELFF. CDR3 nucleotides: TGTGCCAGCAGCGGTAGCGGGAGGGGCGGGGAGCTGTTTTTT. The full variable domain, rest sourced from reference TRBV9 and TRBJ2-2, is DSGVTQTPKHLITATGQRVTLRCSPRSGDLSVYWYQQSLDQGLQFLIQYYNGEERAKGNILERFSAQQFPDLHSELNLSSLELGDSALYFCASSGSGRGGELFFGEGSRLTVL.

This clone came up a few times. The chain recombines TRBV10-3 with TRBJ2-7; tentatively, D is TRBD2 (6 bases). Germline V gene sequence: CDR1 ENHRY, CDR2 SYGVKD. Trimming removed 3 bases from V and 7 bases from J, with 16 bases in between. This CDR3 has 14 residues. In nucleotides, the CDR3 is TGTGCCATCAGTGATGCCGGGAGACTTCGGGAGCAGTACTTC. Encoded protein: CAISDAGRLREQYF.

The gene calls are TRBV7-9 and TRBJ2-7; weak D call: TRBD2 (5 bases). In germline, CDR1 is SEHNR, CDR2 FQNEAQ (reference sequence). Trimming removed 7 bases at V and 3 bases at J, with 13 bases between. The CDR3 has 13 residues. CDR3 region: CASTLVGGYEQYF. In DNA form, the CDR3 reads TGTGCCAGCACCCTAGTAGGAGGCTACGAGCAGTACTTC.

V is TRBV29-1 and J is TRBJ2-3; the match to TRBD2 covers 10 bases. The CDR3 sequence is 13 residues long. Trimming cost V 6 bases and J 6 bases; bases outside gene matches: 6. CDR1 SQVTM and CDR2 ANQGSEA come from the germline V gene. As DNA, the CDR3 is TGCAGCGTGACTAGCGGGCGGATCGATACGCAGTATTTT. Amino acids: CSVTSGRIDTQYF.

In this sample, this clone turned up once. The chain employs TRBV10-3 and TRBJ2-2; TRBD2 is a possible D gene (5 bases). Trimming stripped 0 bases from V and 0 bases from J, with 11 bases between. Per germline, CDR1 ENHRY and CDR2 SYGVKD. This CDR3 contains 17 residues. CDR3 DNA sequence: TGTGCCATCAGTGAGTCTCGGCTAGCTGCGAACACCGGGGAGCTGTTTTTT. It yields the protein CAISESRLAANTGELFF.

This clone was picked up one time. The chain links TRBV9 to TRBJ1-5, with TRBD1 matching 8 bases. This CDR3 spans 14 amino acids. J lost 6 bases, V lost 5 bases, and 7 bases had no gene match. Per germline, CDR1 SGDLS and CDR2 YYNGEE. The CDR3 here is CASRQRQGTQPQHF. The CDR3 coding sequence is TGTGCCAGCAGACAAAGACAGGGGACTCAGCCCCAGCATTTT.

J is TRBJ1-5 and V is TRBV27; 9 bases map to TRBD1. The CDR3 consists of 16 residues. Per germline, CDR1 MNHEY and CDR2 SMNVEV (reference sequence). V was clipped by 6 bases and J by 7 bases; unmatched bases: 13. The CDR3 protein is CASRSGTGYSSQPQHF. The CDR3 bases are TGTGCCAGCAGATCCGGGACAGGGTATTCTAGCCAGCCCCAGCATTTT.

The rearrangement joins TRBV7-7 to TRBJ2-1, with unresolved D. Germline lookup yields CDR1 SSHAT and CDR2 FNYEAQ (reference sequence). The ends were cut back, 5 bases at V and 9 bases at J, with 17 bases in the middle. This CDR3 has 14 residues. CDR3 protein: CASSPGSDFGEQFF. CDR3 nucleotides: TGTGCCAGCAGCCCAGGATCGGATTTTGGTGAGCAGTTCTTC. Supplemented by reference TRBV7-7 and TRBJ2-1, the full variable domain reads GAGVSQSPRYKVTKRGQDVTLRCDPISSHATLYWYQQALGQGPEFLTYFNYEAQPDKSGLPSDRFSAERPEGSISTLTIQRTEQRDSAMYRCASSPGSDFGEQFFGPGTRLTVL.

The chain employs TRBV19 and TRBJ1-5; D is possibly TRBD1 (6 bases). This CDR3 is built from 14 residues. Germline assignment: CDR1 LNHDA and CDR2 SQIVND (reference sequence). The ends were cut back, 5 bases at V and 3 bases at J, with 11 bases in the middle. CDR3 DNA: TGTGCCAGTAGTCCTCGGGACAACAATCAGCCCCAGCATTTT. This encodes CASSPRDNNQPQHF. Looking up the rest from reference TRBV19 and TRBJ1-5 gives the full variable domain: DGGITQSPKYLFRKEGQNVTLSCEQNLNHDAMYWYRQDPGQGLRLIYYSQIVNDFQKGDIAEGYSVSREKKESFPLTVTSAQKNPTAFYLCASSPRDNNQPQHFGDGTRLSIL.